This T cell receptor (beta chain) stems from a study of a mutant IDH1 vaccine in newly diagnosed glioma. Findings and limits, study-wide: Top peripheral T cell clonotype shifts appeared unrelated to pseudoprogression.

The time point: week 5, during vaccination. One vaccine dose held 300 ug of mutant IDH1 20-mer peptide and came with topical imiquimod. Profiled with immunoSEQ multiplex PCR; TCRdb holds only in-frame clones, not every one. The sample consists of about 42,000 clones, approximately 85% of them appearing once. The CDR3 extends over 14 amino acids. Germline V gives CDR1 MNHEY, CDR2 SVGAGI. V dropped 0 bases and J dropped 4; count of bases not matched to a gene: 0. As to this clone: Its antigen is as yet unknown.

This rearrangement joins TRBV6-5 to TRBJ2-5; 9 nucleotides align to TRBD1. The source of this sequence is a man in his forties or fifties with glioma. Sequences were derived from PBMCs, sampled from a glioma patient whose treatment included an IDH1 peptide vaccine. The CDR3: CASSYSDRGETQYF. In DNA, the CDR3 is TGTGCCAGCAGTTACTCGGACAGGGGAGAGACCCAGTACTTC.